The rows below give T cell receptor beta chains drawn from one sample of a study of blood T cells in healthy people across ages. One entry per CDR3 protein, called by TCRdb with MiXCR from the 5' RACE reads. The sample has 650,000 to 800,000 distinct CDR3 sequences, around 52% seen once. Sample: blood. The receptor source for this set is an elderly woman in good health. Each CDR3 is given with its conserved first and last residue. The D gene is left open where the match is weak. The size field is filled for only some rows; it gives once, few, many or a size class.

>13|NA|NA|TRBV25-1|TRBJ1-5
CASRDEDSQPQHF
TGTGCCAGCAGGGACGAGGATAGTCAGCCCCAGCATTTT
>16|NA|many|TRBV15|TRBJ2-1
CATSRDGGKPYNEQFF
TGTGCCACCAGCAGAGATGGAGGAAAACCCTACAATGAGCAGTTCTTC
>15|NA|few|TRBV19|TRBJ1-4
CATTTSSTTNEKLFF
TGTGCCACAACGACATCTTCGACAACTAATGAAAAACTGTTTTTT
>14|NA|NA|TRBV6-5|TRBJ2-7
CASSRAGRYNEQYF
TGTGCCAGCAGTCGGGCGGGGCGCTACAATGAGCAGTACTTC
>15|NA|NA|TRBV12-3/TRBV12-4|TRBJ2-4
CASSPGALPLNIQYF
TGTGCCAGCAGCCCGGGGGCCCTCCCACTAAACATTCAGTACTTC
>14|NA|NA|TRBV5-1|TRBJ1-2
CASSQAGTTEGYTF
TGCGCCAGCAGCCAGGCCGGGACGACTGAGGGCTACACCTTC
>12|NA|few|TRBV7-8|TRBJ2-2
CASSPGPGELFF
TGTGCCAGCAGCCCAGGCCCCGGGGAGCTGTTTTTT
>16|NA|NA|TRBV29-1|TRBJ1-1
CSVEVSADPGPTEAFF
TGCAGCGTTGAAGTATCAGCAGACCCGGGCCCCACTGAAGCTTTCTTT
>17|TRBD1|NA|TRBV12-3/TRBV12-4|TRBJ1-2
CASSLLGRGLLVRSYTF
TGTGCCAGCAGTTTGCTAGGCAGGGGGCTCCTCGTGCGTAGCTACACCTTC
>16|NA|many|TRBV4-2|TRBJ2-6
CASQDLKEAGANVLTF
TGTGCCAGCCAAGATTTGAAGGAGGCAGGGGCCAACGTCCTGACTTTC
>14|NA|many|TRBV6-5|TRBJ2-7
CASSYSISSYEQYF
TGTGCCAGCAGTTATTCCATTTCAAGCTACGAGCAGTACTTC
>13|TRBD2|NA|TRBV2|TRBJ2-4
CGSSEQAGDIQYF
TGTGGCAGCAGTGAACAGGCGGGGGACATTCAGTACTTC
>14|TRBD1|NA|TRBV7-2|TRBJ2-7
CACSLQGSSYEQYF
TGTGCCTGCAGCTTACAGGGGTCATCCTACGAGCAGTACTTC
>15|TRBD1|NA|TRBV12-3/TRBV12-4|TRBJ2-5
CASSSGQVSKETQYF
TGTGCCAGCAGTTCCGGACAGGTTTCCAAAGAGACCCAGTACTTC
>15|NA|few|TRBV28|TRBJ2-5
CASSLVAGNEDEQYF
TGTGCCAGCAGTTTGGTCGCAGGGAACGAGGATGAGCAGTACTTC
>13|NA|NA|TRBV7-2|TRBJ2-1
CASSLFRYNEQFF
TGTGCCAGCAGCTTATTCAGATACAATGAGCAGTTCTTC
>14|TRBD1|many|TRBV5-1|TRBJ2-1
CASSWGQGFNEQFF
TGCGCCAGCAGTTGGGGACAGGGTTTCAATGAGCAGTTCTTC
>12|NA|many|TRBV12-3/TRBV12-4|TRBJ2-1
CASRGAVNEQFF
TGTGCCAGCAGGGGGGCGGTAAATGAGCAGTTCTTC
>14|TRBD1|few|TRBV5-5|TRBJ2-5
CASFRTGGNNEQYF
TGTGCCAGCTTTAGAACAGGGGGCAACAATGAGCAGTACTTC
>15|NA|NA|TRBV7-9|TRBJ2-3
CASSFVPQATDTQYF
TGTGCCAGCAGCTTTGTCCCCCAAGCAACAGATACGCAGTATTTT
>15|NA|NA|TRBV25-1|TRBJ1-1
CASSEYKGTNTEAFF
TGTGCCAGCAGTGAATATAAGGGGACGAACACTGAAGCTTTCTTT
>11|NA|many|TRBV7-9|TRBJ2-1
CASSLADPQFF
TGTGCCAGCAGCTTAGCGGACCCGCAGTTCTTC
>16|NA|NA|TRBV30|TRBJ2-2
CAWRDLGVLNTGELFF
TGTGCCTGGAGGGATTTGGGGGTTTTGAACACCGGGGAGCTGTTTTTT
>15|NA|few|TRBV3-1|TRBJ2-2
CASSLWTVNTGELFF
TGTGCCAGCAGCCTCTGGACCGTCAACACCGGGGAGCTGTTTTTT
>16|NA|many|TRBV20-1|TRBJ2-4
CSATTRESGQTNIQYF
TGCAGTGCTACCACCCGAGAATCGGGACAAACAAACATTCAGTACTTC
>14|NA|many|TRBV2|TRBJ2-4
CASGGRLAKNIQYF
TGTGCCAGCGGGGGGCGGCTAGCCAAAAACATTCAGTACTTC